This T cell receptor (beta chain) was documented in a study of T cells after yellow fever vaccination. Study information: Fractions with few cells were prepared using SMART-Seq v4 Ultra Low Input. Points from the study as a whole: At approximately 96% for CD4 and about 91% for CD8, most primary-vaccination clones showed up again after the booster. Peaking on day 5 versus 15, the secondary response was faster but weaker.

Comments on this clonotype: What it binds is not known.

Template-switching 5'RACE yielded the TCR cDNA; a universal primer site and UMIs were added in the process. TCRdb redid the calling of the 5' RACE reads with MiXCR, one entry per CDR3 protein. The table has about 580,000 distinct CDR3 sequences, roughly a sixth seen once. The receptor was derived from a man between 18 and 35 years old who received the YFV17D yellow fever vaccine. Sample: PBMCs, taken less than 6 days after the first yellow fever vaccination.

The CDR3 region is CAIRERTGEVTNTEAFF. CDR3 bases: TGTGCCATCAGAGAACGGACAGGGGAGGTAACGAACACTGAAGCTTTCTTT. The rearrangement uses TRBV10-3 and TRBJ1-1; 9 bases line up with TRBD1. The length of the CDR3 is 17 residues. The V gene's germline CDR1 is ENHRY and CDR2 SYGVKD. After removal of 6 bases from V and 1 base from J, the junction contained 12 bases not matched to a gene.